Listed below are T cell receptor beta chains from one sample, sequenced in a study of blood T cells in healthy people across ages. In TCRdb, the 5' RACE reads were re-called with MiXCR into one record per CDR3 protein. The sample lists some 1.5 million distinct CDR3 sequences, roughly 43% seen once, with approximately 4.1% in the top ten. Sequencing was carried out using blood. These receptors were collected from a woman aged 18-29 years in good health. Both conserved end residues are part of each CDR3. D genes are given only for firm matches. Size tells how often a clone was seen (once, few, many) or the class of an expanded clone, and some rows leave it out.

J gene | clone size | V gene | D gene | CDR3 DNA | CDR3 protein
TRBJ2-7 | NA | TRBV20-1 | NA | TGCAGTGCTAGGCTGTCGGGGCACGAGCAGTACTTC | CSARLSGHEQYF
TRBJ1-1 | many | TRBV10-3 | NA | TGTGCCATCAGCCCGCGGGACCCGAACACTGAAGCTTTCTTT | CAISPRDPNTEAFF
TRBJ2-5 | NA | TRBV20-1 | NA | TGCAGTGCTAGCCCGTCTCGGACCTGGAAGACCCAGTACTTC | CSASPSRTWKTQYF
TRBJ1-1 | NA | TRBV5-1 | NA | TGCGCCAGCAGCGCGACTGGGGTGAACACTGAAGCTTTCTTT | CASSATGVNTEAFF
TRBJ2-5 | NA | TRBV20-1 | NA | TGCAGTGCTAGAGGTGAAACAGCTCAAGAGACCCAGTACTTC | CSARGETAQETQYF
TRBJ2-2 | NA | TRBV29-1 | TRBD1 | TGCAGCGTTCGATCCGACAGGGCCGGGGAGCTGTTTTTT | CSVRSDRAGELFF
TRBJ2-3 | NA | TRBV7-2 | NA | TGTGCCAGCATCGACGGGGGCGCGGTCCCAGATACGCAGTATTTT | CASIDGGAVPDTQYF
TRBJ2-1 | few | TRBV9 | TRBD2 | TGTGCCAGCAGCCCGAGCGGGGAACTAGCGGGAACCTACAATGAGCAGTTCTTC | CASSPSGELAGTYNEQFF
TRBJ1-4 | NA | TRBV7-9 | NA | TGTGCCAGCAGCCCTCCGGAGGCTAATGAAAAACTGTTTTTT | CASSPPEANEKLFF
TRBJ2-7 | many | TRBV7-2 | NA | TGTGCCAGCAGCCCCCAGGGCGGCGAGCAGTACTTC | CASSPQGGEQYF
TRBJ2-5 | NA | TRBV3-1 | NA | TGTGCCAGCAGCCCCTACTCGGACGGAAAGCCCCAGTACTTC | CASSPYSDGKPQYF